This TCR beta chain appears in the sequencing data of a study of T cell responses to AZD1222 COVID-19 vaccine. With 3 bases removed from V and 1 base from J, the gap between germline ends came to 10 bases. Germline V gene lookup returns CDR1 SGHTA and CDR2 FQGNSA. The CDR3 runs 15 residues. General study points: Recipients of two AZD1222 doses showed rising Spike-specific TCR breadth and depth. Close to half of all spike-specific TCRs reportedly target regions of the variants that are unmutated.

The repertoire was sequenced with immunoSEQ multiplex PCR; TCRdb's copy has only in-frame clones and lacks some. The sample lists some 97,000 clones, 70% to 90% occurring once. Worth noting for this clone: Its antigen is still unknown.

The rearrangement joins TRBV7-2 to TRBJ1-5; D is undetermined. This receptor was taken from an adult in good health. This specimen consisted of peripheral blood, obtained on day 0 of MenACWY control vaccination. As DNA, the CDR3 is TGTGCCAGCAGCTTCGGGCCTGGCAGCAATCAGCCCCAGCATTTT. This codes for CASSFGPGSNQPQHF.